This TCR beta chain was retrieved from a study of cytomegalovirus exposure and HLA in healthy donors. Trimming took 3 bases from V and 2 from J; bases not matched to a gene: 8. From germline, CDR1 is SGHNT and CDR2 YYREEE (reference sequence). CDR3 length: 15 amino acids. Study-level findings and limits: V- and J-gene trimming in TCR beta was tied to a missense DCLRE1C variant by an analysis performed later.

A few counts support this clone. Antigen specificity is unknown. Primers included in the PCR were 60 Vbeta and 13 Jbeta primers. Profiled with immunoSEQ multiplex PCR; TCRdb holds only in-frame clones, not every one. The data show some 150,000 clones, about four fifths seen once. Material: PBMCs. This rearrangement joins TRBV5-4 to TRBJ2-7; 7 positions match TRBD2. The clonotype comes from a man aged 30 to 39 in good health and CMV-seronegative. The CDR3 DNA reads as TGTGCCAGCAGCTCCCCGTTAGCGGGCACCTACGAGCAGTACTTC. This sequence encodes CASSSPLAGTYEQYF. The whole variable domain, remainder taken from reference TRBV5-4 and TRBJ2-7, is ETGVTQSPTHLIKTRGQQVTLRCSSQSGHNTVSWYQQALGQGPQFIFQYYREEENGRGNFPPRFSGLQFPNYSSELNVNALELDDSALYLCASSSPLAGTYEQYFGPGTRLTVT.